A selection of T cell receptor beta chains follows, all from one sample in a study of blood T cell repertoires in COVID-19. Using immunoSEQ multiplex PCR, the repertoire was profiled, and TCRdb retains in-frame clones only, with some absent. The table has about 380,000 clones, approximately 90% seen once. The sequenced material came from PBMCs or T cells enriched from blood (not recorded which). Every receptor here comes from a woman aged 18-29 years who had recovered from COVID-19. The CDR3 runs from the conserved cysteine through the conserved F or W. The D gene is left open where the match is weak. The listing skips clone size in some rows; elsewhere it reads once, few, many or a size class.

TRBJ2-1 | once | TRBV6-5 | NA | CASNRASQKQFF | TGTGCCAGCAACAGGGCTTCACAAAAGCAGTTCTTC
TRBJ1-1 | NA | TRBV19 | NA | CASSLRLAPEAFF | TGTGCCAGTAGTCTCCGACTGGCCCCCGAAGCTTTCTTT
TRBJ1-5 | NA | TRBV19 | NA | CASSRQDSNQPQHF | TGTGCCAGTAGTCGACAGGATAGCAATCAGCCCCAGCATTTT
TRBJ2-1 | NA | TRBV14 | TRBD1 | CASSHPTGGSYNEQFF | TGTGCCAGCAGCCACCCGACAGGGGGGTCCTACAATGAGCAGTTCTTC
TRBJ2-3 | NA | TRBV24-1 | TRBD2 | CAIIRWASGGPTSTDTQYF | TGTGCCATCATACGTTGGGCTAGCGGGGGACCCACGAGCACAGATACGCAGTATTTT
TRBJ2-5 | NA | TRBV7-8 | NA | CASSLDPGLTKGTQYF | TGTGCCAGCAGCTTAGACCCGGGACTCACGAAAGGGACCCAGTACTTC
TRBJ1-2 | NA | TRBV4-3 | NA | CASSQYLTNYGYTF | TGCGCCAGCAGCCAATATTTAACTAACTATGGCTACACCTTC
TRBJ2-7 | few | TRBV5-1 | TRBD1 | CASYNPDRESEQYF | TGCGCCAGCTACAACCCCGACAGGGAGTCCGAGCAGTACTTC
TRBJ2-5 | NA | TRBV24-1 | NA | CATSDFKEASGTQYF | TGTGCCACCAGTGATTTTAAGGAGGCAAGCGGGACCCAGTACTTC
TRBJ1-4 | NA | TRBV5-1 | TRBD1 | CASSGTSTGGGEKLFF | TGCGCCAGCAGCGGGACGTCGACAGGGGGCGGCGAAAAACTGTTTTTT
TRBJ1-1 | NA | TRBV5-6 | NA | CASTPRGMNTEAFF | TGTGCCAGCACCCCCCGAGGGATGAACACTGAAGCTTTCTTT
TRBJ1-2 | NA | TRBV3-1/TRBV3-2 | TRBD1 | CASLDDRGNGYTF | TGTGCCAGCTTGGACGACAGGGGCAATGGCTACACCTTC
TRBJ2-7 | NA | TRBV21-1 | NA | CASSHKGTGDPNEQYF | TGTGCCAGCAGCCATAAAGGGACAGGGGATCCCAACGAGCAGTACTTC
TRBJ2-7 | NA | TRBV7-9 | NA | CASSLTRADFYEQYF | TGTGCCAGCAGCCTAACGCGGGCAGACTTTTACGAGCAGTACTTC
TRBJ2-4 | NA | TRBV2 | TRBD1 | CASSTDRVAKNIQYF | TGTGCCAGCAGTACGGACAGGGTAGCCAAAAACATTCAGTACTTC
TRBJ1-6 | few | TRBV7-2 | NA | CASSLVTQGSSPLHF | TGTGCCAGCAGCTTAGTCACGCAGGGGTCTTCACCCCTCCACTTT
TRBJ1-3 | NA | TRBV5-4 | NA | CASSSPSTGNTIYF | TGTGCCAGCAGTTCCCCCTCTACTGGAAACACCATATATTTT
TRBJ2-7 | NA | TRBV5-4 | TRBD1 | CASSSGTGPIVYEQYF | TGTGCCAGCAGCTCTGGGACAGGGCCGATCGTCTACGAGCAGTACTTC
TRBJ1-1 | NA | TRBV10-2 | NA | CASKLGGTEAFF | TGCGCCAGCAAGCTGGGGGGCACTGAAGCTTTCTTT
TRBJ2-3 | NA | TRBV5-1 | TRBD1 | CASSLSVSRTGPTDTQYF | TGCGCCAGCAGCTTGTCGGTTTCCAGGACAGGGCCCACAGATACGCAGTATTTT
TRBJ2-7 | NA | TRBV6-5 | TRBD2 | CASTAGGMSSYEQYF | TGTGCCAGCACGGCGGGGGGTATGAGCTCCTACGAGCAGTACTTC
TRBJ1-6 | NA | TRBV6-2/TRBV6-3 | NA | CASSDLLPRSSPLHF | TGTGCCAGCAGTGACTTGCTCCCTAGAAGTTCACCCCTCCACTTT
TRBJ2-5 | once | TRBV7-7 | NA | CASSPDQGLEETQYF | TGTGCTAGCAGCCCCGACCAGGGACTCGAAGAGACCCAGTACTTC
TRBJ2-1 | once | TRBV11-2 | NA | CASSITGSTYNEQFF | TGTGCCAGCAGCATAACGGGATCTACCTACAATGAGCAGTTCTTC
TRBJ2-1 | NA | TRBV18 | TRBD2 | CASSPHQRGLSYNEQFF | TGTGCCAGCTCACCCCACCAGCGGGGTCTCTCCTACAATGAGCAGTTCTTC
TRBJ1-2 | NA | TRBV7-9 | TRBD1 | CASSLAAEGARSGYTF | TGTGCCAGCAGCTTGGCGGCGGAGGGGGCGCGATCTGGCTACACCTTC
TRBJ2-3 | NA | TRBV20-1 | TRBD2 | CSASPTSGVTDTQYF | TGCAGTGCTAGTCCGACTAGCGGGGTCACAGATACGCAGTATTTT
TRBJ1-1 | NA | TRBV6-2/TRBV6-3 | TRBD1 | CASSYSGQGSEAFF | TGTGCCAGCAGTTACTCGGGACAGGGCTCTGAAGCTTTCTTT
TRBJ2-7 | NA | TRBV29-1 | TRBD1 | CSVERQGSYEQYF | TGCAGCGTTGAACGACAGGGGTCCTACGAGCAGTACTTC
TRBJ2-3 | NA | TRBV4-2 | TRBD2 | CASSPPGLAGTDTQYF | TGTGCCAGCAGCCCTCCGGGACTAGCGGGGACAGATACGCAGTATTTT
TRBJ1-4 | NA | TRBV6-5 | TRBD1 | CASASPGQGNEKLFF | TGTGCCAGCGCAAGCCCGGGACAGGGGAATGAAAAACTGTTTTTT
TRBJ1-1 | few | TRBV28 | NA | CASSLEGNTEAFF | TGTGCCAGCAGTTTAGAGGGGAACACTGAAGCTTTCTTT
TRBJ2-1 | NA | TRBV10-1 | TRBD2 | CASRGRLAGGFYNEQFF | TGCGCCAGCAGGGGCCGACTAGCGGGGGGTTTCTACAATGAGCAGTTCTTC
TRBJ1-2 | NA | TRBV6-2/TRBV6-3 | TRBD1 | CASSPGTGIYGYTF | TGTGCCAGCAGTCCCGGGACAGGCATTTATGGCTACACCTTC
TRBJ2-5 | NA | TRBV4-1 | TRBD2 | CASSRGTSGVETQYF | TGCGCCAGCAGCCGAGGGACTAGCGGGGTAGAGACCCAGTACTTC
TRBJ2-1 | NA | TRBV29-1 | TRBD2 | CSVDGTSGGAGNEQFF | TGCAGCGTTGATGGGACTAGCGGGGGGGCCGGGAATGAGCAGTTCTTC
TRBJ1-2 | NA | TRBV7-8 | NA | CASSLVSSGNYGYTF | TGTGCCAGCAGCTTAGTTAGTAGCGGAAACTATGGCTACACCTTC
TRBJ1-1 | NA | TRBV24-1 | TRBD1 | CATSEAGTENTEAFF | TGTGCCACCAGTGAGGCCGGGACAGAGAACACTGAAGCTTTCTTT
TRBJ2-7 | NA | TRBV9 | NA | CASSVGPGGYEQYF | TGTGCCAGCAGCGTAGGTCCCGGGGGCTACGAGCAGTACTTC
TRBJ1-2 | NA | TRBV19 | NA | CASRELKGQPVNYGYTF | TGTGCCAGTAGGGAGCTGAAGGGACAACCAGTTAACTATGGCTACACCTTC
TRBJ2-2 | NA | TRBV5-1 | TRBD2 | CASSLPSGGPTGELFF | TGCGCCAGCAGCTTGCCCTCGGGGGGGCCCACCGGGGAGCTGTTTTTT
TRBJ2-2 | NA | TRBV4-1 | NA | CASSQAVIGELFF | TGCGCCAGCAGCCAAGCGGTAATCGGGGAGCTGTTTTTT
TRBJ2-3 | once | TRBV5-1 | TRBD1 | CASSLATGRGADTQYF | TGCGCCAGCAGCTTGGCGACAGGGAGAGGGGCAGATACGCAGTATTTT
TRBJ2-5 | NA | TRBV4-2 | NA | CASSQDPMIRDWEETQYF | TGTGCCAGCAGCCAAGATCCAATGATCAGGGACTGGGAGGAGACCCAGTACTTC
TRBJ1-1 | NA | TRBV7-2 | NA | CASSLVRSTEAFF | TGTGCCAGCAGCTTAGTTAGGAGCACTGAAGCTTTCTTT
TRBJ2-1 | NA | TRBV6-2/TRBV6-3 | TRBD2 | CASSSLSSGASNEQFF | TGTGCCAGCAGCTCCCTTTCTAGCGGGGCAAGCAATGAGCAGTTCTTC
TRBJ1-2 | once | TRBV18 | NA | CASSPDRGYTF | TGTGCCAGCTCACCGGACAGAGGCTACACCTTC